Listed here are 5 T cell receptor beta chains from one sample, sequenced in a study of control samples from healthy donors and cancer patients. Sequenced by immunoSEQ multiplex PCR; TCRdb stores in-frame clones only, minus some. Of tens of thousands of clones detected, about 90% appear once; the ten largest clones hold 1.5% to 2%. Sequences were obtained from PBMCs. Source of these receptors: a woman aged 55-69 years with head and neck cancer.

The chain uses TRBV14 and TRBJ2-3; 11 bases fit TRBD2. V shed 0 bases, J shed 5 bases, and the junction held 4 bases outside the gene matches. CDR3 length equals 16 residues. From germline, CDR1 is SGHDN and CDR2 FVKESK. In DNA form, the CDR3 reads TGTGCCAGCAGCCAAGAGATAGCGGGAGGGCAAGATACGCAGTATTTT. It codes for CASSQEIAGGQDTQYF.

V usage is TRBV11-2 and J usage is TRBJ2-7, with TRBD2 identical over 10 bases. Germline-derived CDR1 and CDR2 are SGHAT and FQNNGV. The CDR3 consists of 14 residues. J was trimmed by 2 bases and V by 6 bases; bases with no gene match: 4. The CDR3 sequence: CASRKAGGPYEQYF. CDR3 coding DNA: TGTGCCAGCAGGAAAGCGGGAGGGCCCTACGAGCAGTACTTC.

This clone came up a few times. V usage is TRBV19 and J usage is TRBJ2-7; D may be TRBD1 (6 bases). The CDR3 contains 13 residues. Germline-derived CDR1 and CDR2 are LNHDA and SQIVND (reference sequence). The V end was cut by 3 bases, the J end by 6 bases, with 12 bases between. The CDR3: CASSIGQFAEQYF. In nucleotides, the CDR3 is TGTGCCAGTAGTATCGGACAGTTCGCCGAGCAGTACTTC.

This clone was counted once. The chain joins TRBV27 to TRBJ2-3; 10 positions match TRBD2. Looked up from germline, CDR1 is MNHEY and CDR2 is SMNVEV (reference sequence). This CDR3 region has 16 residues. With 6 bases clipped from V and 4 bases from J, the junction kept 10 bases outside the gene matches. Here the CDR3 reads CASSTRIAGGPDTQYF. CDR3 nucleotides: TGTGCCAGCAGCACCCGTATAGCGGGAGGCCCAGATACGCAGTATTTT.

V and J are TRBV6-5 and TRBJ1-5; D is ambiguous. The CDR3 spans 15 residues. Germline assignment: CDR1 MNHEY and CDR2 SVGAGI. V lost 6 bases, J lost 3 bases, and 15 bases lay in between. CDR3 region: CASRLTILPNQPQHF. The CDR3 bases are TGTGCCAGCAGGCTGACGATCCTTCCCAATCAGCCCCAGCATTTT.